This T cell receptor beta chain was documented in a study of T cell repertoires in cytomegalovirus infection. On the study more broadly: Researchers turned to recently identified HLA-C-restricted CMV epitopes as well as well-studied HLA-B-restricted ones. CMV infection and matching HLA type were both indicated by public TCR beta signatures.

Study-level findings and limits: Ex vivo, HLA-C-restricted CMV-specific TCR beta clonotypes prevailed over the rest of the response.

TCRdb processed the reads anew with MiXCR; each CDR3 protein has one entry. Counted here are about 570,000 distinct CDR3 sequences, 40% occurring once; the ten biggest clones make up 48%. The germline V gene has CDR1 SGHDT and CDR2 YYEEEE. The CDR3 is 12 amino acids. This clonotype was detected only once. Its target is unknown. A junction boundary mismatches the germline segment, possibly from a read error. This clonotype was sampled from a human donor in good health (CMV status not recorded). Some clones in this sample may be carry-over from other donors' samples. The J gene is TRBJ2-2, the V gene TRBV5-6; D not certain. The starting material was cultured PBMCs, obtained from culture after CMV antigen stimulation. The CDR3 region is CASSEKGWAEAF. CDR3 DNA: TGTGCCAGCAGCGAAAAAGGGTGGGCAGAGGCGTTT.